The TCR beta chain under discussion was sequenced for a study of Graves' ophthalmopathy and Graves' hyperthyroidism. The study, taken as a whole, reports: Blood samples also showed most expanded thyroid clonotypes exceeding 0.001 frequency. Ophthalmopathy progression prediction by the model yielded a sensitivity of roughly 67% and a specificity of roughly 72%.

This clonotype was counted only a few times. As yet, its antigen is unknown. Clinicians diagnosed using symptoms, serum thyroxine, TRAb, thyroid ultrasound and orbital computed tomography. Sampling under 12 ml of fresh peripheral blood provided the PBMCs. Investigators amplified TCR beta CDR3 regions from RNA transcripts. The first-round RT-PCR employed HTBI primers together with the Qiagen OneStep RT-PCR kit. A multiplex PCR was then performed as the second round. MiXCR, applied by TCRdb to the multiplex PCR reads, yields one record per CDR3 protein. The table records 600,000 to 950,000 distinct CDR3 sequences, roughly two fifths of them present only once. The sequenced sample was peripheral blood. The sequence was collected from an adult man with Graves' ophthalmopathy.

The DNA of the CDR3 is TGTGCCAGCTCAATACAGGGGGCTGATAATTCACCCCTCCACTTT. Encoded protein: CASSIQGADNSPLHF. This chain connects TRBV25-1 to TRBJ1-6; TRBD1 agrees at 9 bases. With V trimmed by 8 bases and J by 5 bases, 7 bases remained unmatched. The V gene's germline CDR1 is MGHDK and CDR2 SYGVNS. This CDR3 is built from 15 residues.